This TCR gamma chain comes out of a study of human gamma delta and Vdelta1 T cells. On this clone itself: A far larger clone is only one base removed, so a read error is likely.

TCRdb re-processed the PCR reads using CATT. The profile covers fewer than 500 gamma-chain clones, with less than 15% appearing a single time and 80% to 90% taken by the ten largest. The CDR3 runs to 15 residues. Germline lookup yields CDR1 VINAFY and CDR2 YDVSNSKD. The chain recombines TRGV5 with TRGJ1 or TRGJ2. Sequencing was performed on Vdelta1 gamma-delta T cells from blood. This clonotype was sampled from a human donor in good health. CDR3 sequence (DNA): TGTGCCACCCGGGACAGGCCCACCGGTTATTATAAGAAACTCTTT. It codes for CATRDRPTGYYKKLF.